The sequence of this T cell receptor beta chain was determined in a study of blood T cell repertoires in COVID-19. Study-wide context: Material from acute and convalescent COVID-19 was sourced from the United States, Italy and Spain. PBMCs, B-cell-depleted T cells, or T cells were the source of the cDNA or gDNA that made up the material.

Germline V lookup: CDR1 SGHTA, CDR2 FQGTGA. The CDR3 runs 14 residues. V was clipped by 1 base and J by 6 bases; unmatched bases: 3. Authors' processing steps: Amplification from reference gene primers served as the basis for estimated nucleated cell counts. The assay was immunoSEQ multiplex PCR, and TCRdb's table has in-frame clones only and misses some. Clone size and the V and J calls come from that table; the DNA yielded D and trimming. This table has 150,000 to 200,000 clones, around nine tenths appearing once. This sequence joins TRBV7-3 and TRBJ2-3; 8 bases are a match to TRBD2. The specimen sequenced was peripheral blood. This sequence originates from a young woman who had recovered from COVID-19. CDR3 amino acids: CASSLMASGDTQYF. The CDR3 nucleotides read TGTGCCAGCAGCTTAATGGCTAGCGGGGATACGCAGTATTTT.